These T cell receptor beta chains were read from a single sample in a study of vaccination effects on CD4 cells after COVID-19. These receptors' antigens are unknown. The table came from immunoSEQ multiplex PCR; TCRdb's copy has only in-frame clones and leaves some out. Among about 79,000 clones listed, approximately 74% were seen once. Sequencing used CD4+ T cells from PBMCs cultured with HCoV-229E spike peptides, obtained before COVID-19 vaccination. These receptors were collected from a human donor who received a COVID-19 vaccine. The CDR3 runs from the conserved cysteine through the conserved F or W. The order of the fields is V gene, J gene, CDR3 protein.

>TRBV5-1|TRBJ2-1
CASSLTLPGQASSYNEQFF
>TRBV5-8|TRBJ2-3
CASSSPGLAGRTDTQYF
>TRBV7-2|TRBJ1-1
CASSLGWDTMNTEAFF
>TRBV7-8|TRBJ1-2
CASSRYREGYTF
>TRBV6-6|TRBJ2-2
CASSIGGASGELFF
>TRBV19|TRBJ2-6
CASSRWAGDSGANVLTF
>TRBV28|TRBJ1-1
CASSFSGGLGTEAFF
>TRBV30|TRBJ1-3
CAWSRERASSGNTIYF
>TRBV28|TRBJ2-4
CATNPGTGRLKNIQYF
>TRBV5-1|TRBJ2-3
CASSLLITDTQYF
>TRBV7-8|TRBJ2-5
CASSPRRASGGAALGETQYF
>TRBV28|TRBJ1-5
CASTTGVSNQPQHF
>TRBV4-1|TRBJ2-5
CASSPRDTQETQYF
>TRBV6-2/TRBV6-3|TRBJ2-2
CASSYSSNTGELFF
>TRBV28|TRBJ1-2
CASSLSGVGGSYTF
>TRBV10-3|TRBJ2-5
CAISAVNNREAQYF
>TRBV29-1|TRBJ1-4
CSVYDGYEKLFF
>TRBV18|TRBJ1-6
CASSPQQGWDSPLHF
>TRBV19|TRBJ1-2
CASSSLGDYGYTF
>TRBV6-5|TRBJ2-5
CASSPLRKETQYF
>TRBV6-5|TRBJ2-5
CASNLAGEETQYF
>TRBV10-3|TRBJ1-2
CAISHSYGYTF
>TRBV5-1|TRBJ2-5
CASSLERGTETQYF
>TRBV7-6|TRBJ2-1
CASSLASAGTNEQFF
>TRBV28|TRBJ1-2
CASRQASLNYGYTF
>TRBV6-5|TRBJ2-1
CASNGLSGLNEQFF
>TRBV7-2|TRBJ1-3
CASRPTVSGNTIYF
>TRBV28|TRBJ1-2
CASRQQVFYGYTF
>TRBV3-1/TRBV3-2|TRBJ2-5
CASRPTTGGIETQYF
>TRBV7-2|TRBJ1-6
CASSLTGGGGSPLHF
>TRBV6-5|TRBJ2-2
CASSTGVRAGELFF
>TRBV5-6|TRBJ2-5
CASSSQETQYF
>TRBV5-8|TRBJ2-1
CASPGAEQFF
>TRBV28|TRBJ1-2
CASSRTRTVNYGYTF
>TRBV19|TRBJ1-3
CASSEQYSGNTIYF
>TRBV6-5|TRBJ1-2
CASRRVGTNYGYTF
>TRBV19|TRBJ2-5
CASSIGASRQETQYF
>TRBV6-5|TRBJ2-5
CASRDGQTYQETQYF
>TRBV6-5|TRBJ1-6
CASSLTSQGTGSPLHF
>TRBV19|TRBJ1-2
CASSSRGNYGYTF